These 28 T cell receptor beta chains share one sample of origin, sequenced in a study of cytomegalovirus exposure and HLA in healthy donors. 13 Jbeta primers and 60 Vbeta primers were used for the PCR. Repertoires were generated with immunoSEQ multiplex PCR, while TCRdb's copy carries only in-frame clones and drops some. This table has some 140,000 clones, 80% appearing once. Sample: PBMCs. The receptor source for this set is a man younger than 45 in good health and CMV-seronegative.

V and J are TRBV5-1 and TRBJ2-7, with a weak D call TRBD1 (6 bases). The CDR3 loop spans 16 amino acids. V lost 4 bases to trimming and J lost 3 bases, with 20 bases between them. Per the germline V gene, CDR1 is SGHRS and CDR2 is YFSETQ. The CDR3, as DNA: TGCGCCAGCAGCCAGGCAGGGACAAGGCCCATCTACGAGCAGTACTTC. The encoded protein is CASSQAGTRPIYEQYF.

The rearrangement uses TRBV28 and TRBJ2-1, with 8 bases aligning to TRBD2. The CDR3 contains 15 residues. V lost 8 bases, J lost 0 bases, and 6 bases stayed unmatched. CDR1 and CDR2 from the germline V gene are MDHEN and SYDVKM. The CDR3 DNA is TGTGCCAGCGCTACTAGCGGTAGCTCCTACAATGAGCAGTTCTTC. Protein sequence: CASATSGSSYNEQFF. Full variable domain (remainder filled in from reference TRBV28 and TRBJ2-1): DVKVTQSSRYLVKRTGEKVFLECVQDMDHENMFWYRQDPGLGLRLIYFSYDVKMKEKGDIPEGYSVSREKKERFSLILESASTNQTSMYLCASATSGSSYNEQFFGPGTRLTVL.

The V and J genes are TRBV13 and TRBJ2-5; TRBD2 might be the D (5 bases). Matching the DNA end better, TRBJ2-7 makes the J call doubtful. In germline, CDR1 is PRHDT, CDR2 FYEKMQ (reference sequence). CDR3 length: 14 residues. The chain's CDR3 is CASSPLRGSAEQYF. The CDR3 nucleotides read TGTGCCAGCAGCCCACTTAGAGGGTCGGCCGAGCAGTACTTC.

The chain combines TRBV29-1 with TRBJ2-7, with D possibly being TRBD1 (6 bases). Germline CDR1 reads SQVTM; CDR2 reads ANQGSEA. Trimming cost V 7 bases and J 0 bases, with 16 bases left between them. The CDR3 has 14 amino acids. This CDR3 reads CSALRGTPSYEQYF. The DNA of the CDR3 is TGCAGCGCCCTGAGGGGGACACCCTCCTACGAGCAGTACTTC.

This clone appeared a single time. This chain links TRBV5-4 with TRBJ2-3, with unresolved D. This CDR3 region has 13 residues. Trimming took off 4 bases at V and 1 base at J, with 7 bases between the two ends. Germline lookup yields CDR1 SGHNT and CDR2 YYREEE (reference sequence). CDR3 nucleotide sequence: TGTGCCAGCAGCGCAGATCGCACAGATACGCAGTATTTT. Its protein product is CASSADRTDTQYF.

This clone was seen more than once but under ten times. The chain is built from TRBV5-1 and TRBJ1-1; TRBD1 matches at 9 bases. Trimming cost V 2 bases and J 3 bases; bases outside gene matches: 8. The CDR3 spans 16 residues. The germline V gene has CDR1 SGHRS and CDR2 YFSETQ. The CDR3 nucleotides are TGCGCCAGCAGCTTACCGGACAGGGGTGGCGACACTGAAGCTTTCTTT. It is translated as CASSLPDRGGDTEAFF.

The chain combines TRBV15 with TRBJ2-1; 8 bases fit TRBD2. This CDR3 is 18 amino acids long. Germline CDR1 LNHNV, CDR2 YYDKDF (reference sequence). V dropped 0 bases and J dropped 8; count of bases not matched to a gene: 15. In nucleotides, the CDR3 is TGTGCCACCAGCAGAGATTGGCTTACGGGAGGGCTGAACGATGAGCAGTTCTTC. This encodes CATSRDWLTGGLNDEQFF.

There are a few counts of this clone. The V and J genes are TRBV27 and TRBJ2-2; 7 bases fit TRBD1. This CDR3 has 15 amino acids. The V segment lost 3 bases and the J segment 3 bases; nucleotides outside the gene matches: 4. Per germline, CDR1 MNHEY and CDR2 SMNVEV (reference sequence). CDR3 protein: CASSLDRRDTGELFF. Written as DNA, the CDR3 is TGTGCCAGCAGTTTGGACAGGAGAGACACCGGGGAGCTGTTTTTT.

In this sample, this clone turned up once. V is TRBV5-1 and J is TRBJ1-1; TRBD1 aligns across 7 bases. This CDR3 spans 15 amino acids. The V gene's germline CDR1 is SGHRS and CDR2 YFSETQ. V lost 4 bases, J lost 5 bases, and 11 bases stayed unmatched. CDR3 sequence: CASSPLQGWETEAFF. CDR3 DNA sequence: TGCGCCAGCAGCCCATTACAGGGGTGGGAGACTGAAGCTTTCTTT.

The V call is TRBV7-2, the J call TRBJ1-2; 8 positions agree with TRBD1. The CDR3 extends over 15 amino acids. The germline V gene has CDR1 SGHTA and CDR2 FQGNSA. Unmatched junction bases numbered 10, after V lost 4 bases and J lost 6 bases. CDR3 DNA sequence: TGTGCCAGCAGCTCAGGGACAGGCTTCTATAATGGCTACACCTTC. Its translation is CASSSGTGFYNGYTF.

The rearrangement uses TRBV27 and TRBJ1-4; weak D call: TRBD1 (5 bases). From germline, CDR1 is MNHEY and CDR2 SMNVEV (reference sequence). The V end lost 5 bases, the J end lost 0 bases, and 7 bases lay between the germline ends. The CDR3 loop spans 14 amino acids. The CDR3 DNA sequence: TGTGCCAGCAGTGGGGGGGCAACTAATGAAAAACTGTTTTTT. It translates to CASSGGATNEKLFF.

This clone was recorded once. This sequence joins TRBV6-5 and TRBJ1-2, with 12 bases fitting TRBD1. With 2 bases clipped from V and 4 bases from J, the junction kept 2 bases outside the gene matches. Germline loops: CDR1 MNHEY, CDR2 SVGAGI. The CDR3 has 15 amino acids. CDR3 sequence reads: CASSYAGQGAYGYTF. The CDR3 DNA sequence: TGTGCCAGCAGTTACGCGGGACAGGGGGCCTATGGCTACACCTTC.

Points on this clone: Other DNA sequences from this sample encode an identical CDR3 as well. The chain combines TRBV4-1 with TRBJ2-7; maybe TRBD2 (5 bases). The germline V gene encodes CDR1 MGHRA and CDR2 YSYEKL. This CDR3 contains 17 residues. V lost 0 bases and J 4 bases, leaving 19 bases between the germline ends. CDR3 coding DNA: TGCGCCAGCAGCCAAGATCTTGGCGGGTGGACTGTATACGAGCAGTACTTC. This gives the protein CASSQDLGGWTVYEQYF.

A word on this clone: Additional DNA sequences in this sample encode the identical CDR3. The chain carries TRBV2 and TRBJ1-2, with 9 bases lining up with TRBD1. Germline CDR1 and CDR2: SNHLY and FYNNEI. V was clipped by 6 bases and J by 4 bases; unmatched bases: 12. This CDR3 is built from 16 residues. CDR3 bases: TGTGCCAGCAGCGCTACCGGGACAGGGTTTGGCTATGGCTACACCTTC. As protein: CASSATGTGFGYGYTF.

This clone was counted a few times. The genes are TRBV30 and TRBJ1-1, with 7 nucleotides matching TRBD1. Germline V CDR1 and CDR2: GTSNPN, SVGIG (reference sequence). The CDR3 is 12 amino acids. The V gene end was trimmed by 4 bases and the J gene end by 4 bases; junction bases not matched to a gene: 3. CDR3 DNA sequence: TGTGCCTGGAAGGCAGGGGGCACTGAAGCTTTCTTT. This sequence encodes CAWKAGGTEAFF.

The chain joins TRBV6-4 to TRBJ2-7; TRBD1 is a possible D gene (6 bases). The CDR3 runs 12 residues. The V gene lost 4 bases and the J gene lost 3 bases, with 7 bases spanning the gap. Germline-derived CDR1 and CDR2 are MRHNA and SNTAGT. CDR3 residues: CASSGTDYEQYF. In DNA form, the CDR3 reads TGTGCCAGCAGTGGGACAGACTACGAGCAGTACTTC.

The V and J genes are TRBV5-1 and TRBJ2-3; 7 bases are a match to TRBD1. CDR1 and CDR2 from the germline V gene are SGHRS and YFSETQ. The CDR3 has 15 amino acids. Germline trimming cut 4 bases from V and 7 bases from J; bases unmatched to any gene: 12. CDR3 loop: CASSPGTVSFYTQYF. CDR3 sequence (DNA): TGCGCCAGCAGCCCAGGGACAGTCAGTTTCTATACGCAGTATTTT. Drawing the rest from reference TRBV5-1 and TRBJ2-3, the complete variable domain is KAGVTQTPRYLIKTRGQQVTLSCSPISGHRSVSWYQQTPGQGLQFLFEYFSETQRNKGNFPGRFSGRQFSNSRSEMNVSTLELGDSALYLCASSPGTVSFYTQYFGPGTRLTVL.

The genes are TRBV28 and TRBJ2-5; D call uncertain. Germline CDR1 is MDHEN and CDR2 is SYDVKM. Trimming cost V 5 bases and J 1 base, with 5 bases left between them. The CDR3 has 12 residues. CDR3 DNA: TGTGCCAGCAGTCGTCTCCAAGAGACCCAGTACTTC. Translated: CASSRLQETQYF.

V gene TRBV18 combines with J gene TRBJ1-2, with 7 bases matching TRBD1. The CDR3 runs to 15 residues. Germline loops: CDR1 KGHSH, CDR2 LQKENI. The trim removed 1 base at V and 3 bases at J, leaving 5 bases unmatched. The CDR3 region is CASSPQQGLDYGYTF. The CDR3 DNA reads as TGTGCCAGCTCACCACAACAGGGGTTGGACTATGGCTACACCTTC.

The CDR3 protein is CASSYDRGYEQYF. In nucleotides, the CDR3 is TGTGCCAGCAGCTACGACAGGGGCTACGAGCAGTACTTC. This chain uses TRBV7-8 with TRBJ2-7, with 8 bases aligning to TRBD1. Trimming took 4 bases from V and 3 from J; bases not matched to a gene: 2. The germline V gene has CDR1 SGHVS and CDR2 FQNEAQ. CDR3 length equals 13 residues.

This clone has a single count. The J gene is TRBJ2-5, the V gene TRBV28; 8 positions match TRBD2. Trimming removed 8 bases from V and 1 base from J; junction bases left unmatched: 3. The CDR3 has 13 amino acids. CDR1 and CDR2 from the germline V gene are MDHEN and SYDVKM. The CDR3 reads CASERGLQETQYF. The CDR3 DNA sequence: TGTGCCAGCGAGCGGGGGCTCCAAGAGACCCAGTACTTC.

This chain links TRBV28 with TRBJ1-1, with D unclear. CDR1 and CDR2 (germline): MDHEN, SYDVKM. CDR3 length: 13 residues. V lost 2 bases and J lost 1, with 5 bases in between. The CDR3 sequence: CASSLVENTEAFF. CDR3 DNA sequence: TGTGCCAGCAGTTTAGTAGAGAACACTGAAGCTTTCTTT.

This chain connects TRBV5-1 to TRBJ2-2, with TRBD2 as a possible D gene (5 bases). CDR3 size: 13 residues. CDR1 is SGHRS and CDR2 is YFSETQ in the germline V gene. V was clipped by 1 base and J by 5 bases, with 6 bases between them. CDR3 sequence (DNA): TGCGCCAGCAGCTTGAGGGAGACCGGGGAGCTGTTTTTT. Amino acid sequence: CASSLRETGELFF.

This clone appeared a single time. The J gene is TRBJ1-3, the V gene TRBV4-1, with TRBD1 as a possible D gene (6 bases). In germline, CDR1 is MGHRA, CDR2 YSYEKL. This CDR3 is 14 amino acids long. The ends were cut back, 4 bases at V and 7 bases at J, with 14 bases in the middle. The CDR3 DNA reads TGCGCCAGCAGCCTTTCCCCGGGACACAACACCATATATTTT. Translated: CASSLSPGHNTIYF.

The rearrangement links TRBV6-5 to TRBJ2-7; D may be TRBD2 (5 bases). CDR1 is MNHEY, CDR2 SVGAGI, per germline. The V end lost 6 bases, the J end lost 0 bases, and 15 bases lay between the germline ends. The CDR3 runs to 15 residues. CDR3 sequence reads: CASRRYSASSYEQYF. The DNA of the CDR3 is TGTGCCAGCAGACGTTATAGCGCCTCCTCCTACGAGCAGTACTTC.

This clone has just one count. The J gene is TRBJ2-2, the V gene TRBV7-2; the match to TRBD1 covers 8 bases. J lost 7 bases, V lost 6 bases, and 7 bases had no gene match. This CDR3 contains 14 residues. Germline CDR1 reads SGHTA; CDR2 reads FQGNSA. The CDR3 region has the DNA TGTGCCAGCAGGGTCGGACAGGGCGGCGGGGAGCTGTTTTTT. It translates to CASRVGQGGGELFF.

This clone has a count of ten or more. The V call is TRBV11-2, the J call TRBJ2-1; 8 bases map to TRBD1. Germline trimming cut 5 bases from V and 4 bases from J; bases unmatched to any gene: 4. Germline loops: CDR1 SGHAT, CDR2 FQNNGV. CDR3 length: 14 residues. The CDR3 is CASSPRDRYNEQFF. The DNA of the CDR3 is TGTGCCAGCAGCCCCCGGGACAGGTACAATGAGCAGTTCTTC.

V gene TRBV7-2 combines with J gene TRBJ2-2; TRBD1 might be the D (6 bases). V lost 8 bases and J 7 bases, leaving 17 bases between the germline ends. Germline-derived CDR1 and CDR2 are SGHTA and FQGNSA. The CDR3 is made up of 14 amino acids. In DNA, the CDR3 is TGTGCCAGCGGGGTAGGGGGTAGTGGCGGGGAGCTGTTTTTT. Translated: CASGVGGSGGELFF.